Sequencing of this TCR beta chain was carried out in a study of identical twins. General observations from the study: The authors noted that invariant MAIT and iNKT cells could partly confound zero-insertion analyses.

The CDR3 runs 16 residues. Germline-derived CDR1 and CDR2 are SGHRS and YFSETQ. V was pared by 0 bases and J by 0 bases, with 9 bases between. TCRdb ran MiXCR on the 5' RACE reads and lists one entry per CDR3 protein. The data show about 490,000 distinct CDR3 sequences, 15% seen once. As regards this clonotype: Its antigen is as yet unknown.

Separately, the same data were catalogued under a study of yellow fever vaccine responses in identical twins.

The rearrangement links TRBV5-1 to TRBJ2-2; D is unclear. The source material was CD4+ T cells sorted from blood. The TCR comes from a woman aged 18-29 years in good health. As DNA, the CDR3 is TGCGCCAGCAGCTTGGTCTTCGTTGCGAACACCGGGGAGCTGTTTTTT. It specifies CASSLVFVANTGELFF. Looking up the rest from reference TRBV5-1 and TRBJ2-2 gives the full variable domain: KAGVTQTPRYLIKTRGQQVTLSCSPISGHRSVSWYQQTPGQGLQFLFEYFSETQRNKGNFPGRFSGRQFSNSRSEMNVSTLELGDSALYLCASSLVFVANTGELFFGEGSRLTVL.